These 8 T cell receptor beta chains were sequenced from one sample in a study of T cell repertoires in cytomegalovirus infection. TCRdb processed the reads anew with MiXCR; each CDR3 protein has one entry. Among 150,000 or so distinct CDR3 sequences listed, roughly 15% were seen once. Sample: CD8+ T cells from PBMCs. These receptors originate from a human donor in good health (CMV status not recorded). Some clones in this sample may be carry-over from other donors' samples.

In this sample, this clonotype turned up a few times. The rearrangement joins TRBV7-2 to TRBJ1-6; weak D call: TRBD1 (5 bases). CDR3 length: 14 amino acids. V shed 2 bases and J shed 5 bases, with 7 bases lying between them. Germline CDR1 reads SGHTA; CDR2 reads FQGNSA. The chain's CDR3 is CASSLRGNNSPLHF. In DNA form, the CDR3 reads TGTGCCAGCAGCTTAAGGGGAAATAATTCACCCCTCCACTTT.

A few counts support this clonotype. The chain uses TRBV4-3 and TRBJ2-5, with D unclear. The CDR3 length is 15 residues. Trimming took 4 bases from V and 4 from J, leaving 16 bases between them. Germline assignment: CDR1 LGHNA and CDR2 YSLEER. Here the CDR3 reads CASSRSKSRTETQYF. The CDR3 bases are TGCGCCAGCAGCCGAAGCAAAAGTAGGACAGAGACCCAGTACTTC.

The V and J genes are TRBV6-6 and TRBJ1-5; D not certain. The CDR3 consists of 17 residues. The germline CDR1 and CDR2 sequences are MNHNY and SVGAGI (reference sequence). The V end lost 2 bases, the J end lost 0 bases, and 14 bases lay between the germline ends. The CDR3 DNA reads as TGTGCCAGCAGTTACGATTCGTGGAATCCTAGCAATCAGCCCCAGCATTTT. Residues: CASSYDSWNPSNQPQHF.

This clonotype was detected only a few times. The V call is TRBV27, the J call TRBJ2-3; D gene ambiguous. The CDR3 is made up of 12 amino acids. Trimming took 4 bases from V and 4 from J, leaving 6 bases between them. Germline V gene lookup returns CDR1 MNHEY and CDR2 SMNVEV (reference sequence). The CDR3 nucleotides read TGTGCCAGCAGTTCCCCCGCAGATACGCAGTATTTT. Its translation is CASSSPADTQYF.

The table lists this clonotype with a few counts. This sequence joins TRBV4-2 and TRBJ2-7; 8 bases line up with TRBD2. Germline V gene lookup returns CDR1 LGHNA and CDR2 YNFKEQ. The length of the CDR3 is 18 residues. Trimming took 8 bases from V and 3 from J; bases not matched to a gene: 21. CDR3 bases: TGTGCCAGCTCTCCGGGGAGCGGGGGCCCCAGCAAAGTCTACGAGCAGTACTTC. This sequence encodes CASSPGSGGPSKVYEQYF.

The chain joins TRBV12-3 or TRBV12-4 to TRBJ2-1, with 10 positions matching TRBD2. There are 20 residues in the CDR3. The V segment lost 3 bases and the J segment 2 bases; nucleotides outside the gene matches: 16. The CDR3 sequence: CASSLVVSSGRIRAYNEQFF. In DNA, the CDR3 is TGTGCCAGCAGTTTGGTGGTCTCTAGCGGGAGAATCAGGGCCTACAATGAGCAGTTCTTC.

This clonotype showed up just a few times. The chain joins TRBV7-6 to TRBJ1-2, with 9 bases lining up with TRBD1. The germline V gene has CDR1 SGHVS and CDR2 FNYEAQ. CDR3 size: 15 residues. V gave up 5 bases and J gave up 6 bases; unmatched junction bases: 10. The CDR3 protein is CASSATRTGEHGYTF. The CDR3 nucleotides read TGTGCCAGCAGCGCTACCCGGACAGGGGAGCATGGCTACACCTTC.

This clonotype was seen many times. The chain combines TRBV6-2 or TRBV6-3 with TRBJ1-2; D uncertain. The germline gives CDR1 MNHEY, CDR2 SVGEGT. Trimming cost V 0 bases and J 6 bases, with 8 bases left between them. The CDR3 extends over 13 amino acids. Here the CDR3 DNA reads TGTGCCAGCAGTTACTCGATGGGAGATGGCTACACCTTC. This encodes CASSYSMGDGYTF.